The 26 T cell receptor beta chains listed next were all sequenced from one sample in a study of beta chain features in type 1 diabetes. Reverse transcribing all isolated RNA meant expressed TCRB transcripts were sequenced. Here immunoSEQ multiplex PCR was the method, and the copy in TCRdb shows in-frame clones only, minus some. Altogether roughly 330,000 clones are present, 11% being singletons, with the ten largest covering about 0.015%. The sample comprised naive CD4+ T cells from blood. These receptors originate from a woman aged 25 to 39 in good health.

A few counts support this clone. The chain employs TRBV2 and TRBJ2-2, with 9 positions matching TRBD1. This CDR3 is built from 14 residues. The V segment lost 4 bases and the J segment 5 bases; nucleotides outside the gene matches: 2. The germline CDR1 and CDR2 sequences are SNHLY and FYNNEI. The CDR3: CASSAGTGTGELFF. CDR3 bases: TGTGCCAGCAGTGCCGGGACAGGGACCGGGGAGCTGTTTTTT.

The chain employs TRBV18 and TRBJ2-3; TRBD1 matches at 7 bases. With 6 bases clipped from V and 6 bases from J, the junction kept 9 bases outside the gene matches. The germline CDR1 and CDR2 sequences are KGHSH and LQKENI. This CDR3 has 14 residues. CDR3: CASSRQGNYDTQYF. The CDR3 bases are TGTGCCAGCTCCCGACAGGGAAATTACGATACGCAGTATTTT.

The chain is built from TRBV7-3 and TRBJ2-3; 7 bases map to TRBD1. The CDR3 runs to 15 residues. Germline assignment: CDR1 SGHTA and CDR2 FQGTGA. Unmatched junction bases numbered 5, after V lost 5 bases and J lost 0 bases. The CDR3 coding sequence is TGTGCCAGCAGCCCTCAGGGACAGAGCACAGATACGCAGTATTTT. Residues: CASSPQGQSTDTQYF.

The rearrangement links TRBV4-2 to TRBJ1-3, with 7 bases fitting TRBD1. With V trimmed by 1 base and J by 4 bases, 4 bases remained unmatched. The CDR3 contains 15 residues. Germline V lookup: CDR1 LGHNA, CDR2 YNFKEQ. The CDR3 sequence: CASSQGQGRGNTIYF. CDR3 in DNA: TGTGCCAGCAGCCAAGGACAGGGTCGGGGAAACACCATATATTTT.

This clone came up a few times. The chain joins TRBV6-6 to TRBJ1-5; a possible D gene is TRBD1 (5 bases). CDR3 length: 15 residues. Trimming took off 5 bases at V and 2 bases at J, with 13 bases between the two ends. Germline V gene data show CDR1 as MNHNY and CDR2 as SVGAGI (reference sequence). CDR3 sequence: CASSVQVMGNQPQHF. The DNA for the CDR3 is TGTGCCAGCAGTGTACAGGTGATGGGCAATCAGCCCCAGCATTTT.

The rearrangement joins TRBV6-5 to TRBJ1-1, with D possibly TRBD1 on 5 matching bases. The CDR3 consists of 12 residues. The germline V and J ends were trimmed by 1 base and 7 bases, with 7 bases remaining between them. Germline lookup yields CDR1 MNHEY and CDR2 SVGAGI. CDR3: CASSYLQGEAFF. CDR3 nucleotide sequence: TGTGCCAGCAGTTACTTGCAGGGTGAAGCTTTCTTT.

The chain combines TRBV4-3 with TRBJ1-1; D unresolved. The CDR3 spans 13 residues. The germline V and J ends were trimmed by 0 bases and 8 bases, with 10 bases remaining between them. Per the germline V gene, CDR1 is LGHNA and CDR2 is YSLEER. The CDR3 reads CASSQDVGREAFF. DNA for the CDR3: TGCGCCAGCAGCCAAGACGTTGGGAGAGAAGCTTTCTTT.

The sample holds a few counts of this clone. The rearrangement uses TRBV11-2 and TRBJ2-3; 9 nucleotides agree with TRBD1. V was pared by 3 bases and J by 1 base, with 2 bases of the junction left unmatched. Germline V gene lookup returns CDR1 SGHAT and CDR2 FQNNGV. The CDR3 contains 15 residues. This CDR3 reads CASSFRDRGTDTQYF. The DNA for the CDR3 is TGTGCCAGCAGCTTCAGGGACAGGGGCACAGATACGCAGTATTTT. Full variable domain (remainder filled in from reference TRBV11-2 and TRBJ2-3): EAGVAQSPRYKIIEKRQSVAFWCNPISGHATLYWYQQILGQGPKLLIQFQNNGVVDDSQLPKDRFSAERLKGVDSTLKIQPAKLEDSAVYLCASSFRDRGTDTQYFGPGTRLTVL.

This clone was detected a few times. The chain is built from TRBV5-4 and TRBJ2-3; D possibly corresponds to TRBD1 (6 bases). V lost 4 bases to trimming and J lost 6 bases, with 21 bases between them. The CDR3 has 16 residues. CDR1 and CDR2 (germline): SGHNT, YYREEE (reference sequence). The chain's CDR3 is CASSRPGTPKGDTQYF. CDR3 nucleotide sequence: TGTGCCAGCAGCCGTCCCGGGACACCAAAGGGGGATACGCAGTATTTT.

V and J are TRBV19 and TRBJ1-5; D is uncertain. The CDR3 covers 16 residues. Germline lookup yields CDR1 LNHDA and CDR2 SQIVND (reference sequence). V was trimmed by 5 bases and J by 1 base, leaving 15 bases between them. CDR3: CASSLLGYGSNQPQHF. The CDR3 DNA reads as TGTGCCAGTAGTCTTTTGGGTTACGGGAGCAATCAGCCCCAGCATTTT. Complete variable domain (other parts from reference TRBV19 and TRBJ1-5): DGGITQSPKYLFRKEGQNVTLSCEQNLNHDAMYWYRQDPGQGLRLIYYSQIVNDFQKGDIAEGYSVSREKKESFPLTVTSAQKNPTAFYLCASSLLGYGSNQPQHFGDGTRLSIL.

CDR3 bases: TGTGCCGGGGTTCAACAGGGGGCATGGCAAGAGACCCAGTACTTC. Translating gives CAGVQQGAWQETQYF. This chain links TRBV2 with TRBJ2-5; TRBD1 aligns across 9 bases. V lost 11 bases and J lost 2; bases outside the gene matches: 12. The CDR3 contains 15 residues. The V gene's germline CDR1 is SNHLY and CDR2 FYNNEI.

The CDR3 region has the DNA TGTGCCACCAGCAGGTCTCTTTGGGACAGGGGGTACGAGCAGTACTTC. This encodes CATSRSLWDRGYEQYF. The J gene is TRBJ2-7, the V gene TRBV15; TRBD1 aligns across 11 bases. The CDR3 totals 16 residues. Germline assignment: CDR1 LNHNV and CDR2 YYDKDF (reference sequence). Losses at the gene ends were 3 bases for V and 4 bases for J; bases not matched to a gene: 8.

CDR3 in amino acids: CSGMDRAYGYTF. The DNA of the CDR3 is TGCAGCGGGATGGACAGGGCCTATGGCTACACCTTC. V and J are TRBV29-1 and TRBJ1-2, with 8 bases matching TRBD1. Germline CDR1 is SQVTM and CDR2 is ANQGSEA. The ends lost 7 bases at V and 4 bases at J; junction bases unmatched: 5. The CDR3 sequence is 12 residues long.

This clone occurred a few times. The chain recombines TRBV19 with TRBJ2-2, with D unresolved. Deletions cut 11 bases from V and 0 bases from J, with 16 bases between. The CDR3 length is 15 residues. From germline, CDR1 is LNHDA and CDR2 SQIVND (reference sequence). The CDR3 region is CAARPEGANTGELFF. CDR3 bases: TGTGCCGCAAGACCTGAAGGAGCGAACACCGGGGAGCTGTTTTTT.

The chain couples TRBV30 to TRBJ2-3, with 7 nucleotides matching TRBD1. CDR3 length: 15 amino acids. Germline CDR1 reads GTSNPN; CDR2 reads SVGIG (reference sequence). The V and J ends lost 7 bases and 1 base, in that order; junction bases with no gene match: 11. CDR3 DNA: TGTGCCTCTAATTCAAGGACAGGAGGCACAGATACGCAGTATTTT. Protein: CASNSRTGGTDTQYF.

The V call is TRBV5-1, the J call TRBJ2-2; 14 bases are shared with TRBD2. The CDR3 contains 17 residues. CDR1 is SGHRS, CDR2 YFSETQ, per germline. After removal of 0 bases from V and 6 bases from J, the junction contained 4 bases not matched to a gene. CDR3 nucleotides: TGCGCCAGCAGCTTGGGGCGACTAGCGGGAGGGCCCGGGGAGCTGTTTTTT. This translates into CASSLGRLAGGPGELFF.

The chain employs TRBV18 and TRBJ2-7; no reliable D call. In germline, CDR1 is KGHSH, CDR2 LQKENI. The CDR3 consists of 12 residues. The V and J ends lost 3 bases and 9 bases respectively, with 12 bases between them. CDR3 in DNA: TGTGCCAGCTCACCGGGCCCTCCTGGGCAGTACTTC. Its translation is CASSPGPPGQYF.

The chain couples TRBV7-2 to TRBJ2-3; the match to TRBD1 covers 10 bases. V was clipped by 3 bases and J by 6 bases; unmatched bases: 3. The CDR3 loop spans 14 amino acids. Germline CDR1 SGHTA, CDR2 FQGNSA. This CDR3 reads CASSLDRGKDTQYF. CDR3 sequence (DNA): TGTGCCAGCAGCTTGGACAGGGGGAAGGATACGCAGTATTTT.

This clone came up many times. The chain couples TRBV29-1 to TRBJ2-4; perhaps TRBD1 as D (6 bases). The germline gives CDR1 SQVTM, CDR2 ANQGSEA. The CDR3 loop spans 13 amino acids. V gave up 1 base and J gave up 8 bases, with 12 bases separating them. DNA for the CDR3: TGCAGCGTTGAAGTTACAGGGTCGGACATTCAGTACTTC. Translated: CSVEVTGSDIQYF.

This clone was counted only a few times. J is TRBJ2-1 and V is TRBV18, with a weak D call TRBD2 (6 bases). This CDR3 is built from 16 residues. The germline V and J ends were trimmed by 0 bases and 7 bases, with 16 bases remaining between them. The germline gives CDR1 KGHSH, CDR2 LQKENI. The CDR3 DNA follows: TGTGCCAGCTCACCACCAGGGTCGGAGGGATCTAATGAGCAGTTCTTC. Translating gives CASSPPGSEGSNEQFF.

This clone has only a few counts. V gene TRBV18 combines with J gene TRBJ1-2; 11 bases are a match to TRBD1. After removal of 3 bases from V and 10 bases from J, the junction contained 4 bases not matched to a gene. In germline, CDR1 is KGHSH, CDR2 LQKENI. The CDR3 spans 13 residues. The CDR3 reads CASSPGQGEDYTF. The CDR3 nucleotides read TGTGCCAGCTCACCGGGACAGGGGGAGGACTACACCTTC.

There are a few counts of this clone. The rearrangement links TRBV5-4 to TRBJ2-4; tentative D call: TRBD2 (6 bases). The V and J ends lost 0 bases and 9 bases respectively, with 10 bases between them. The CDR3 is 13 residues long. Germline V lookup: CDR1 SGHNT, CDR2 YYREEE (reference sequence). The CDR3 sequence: CASSLDSEGIQYF. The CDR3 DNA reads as TGTGCCAGCAGCTTGGACTCGGAGGGCATTCAGTACTTC.

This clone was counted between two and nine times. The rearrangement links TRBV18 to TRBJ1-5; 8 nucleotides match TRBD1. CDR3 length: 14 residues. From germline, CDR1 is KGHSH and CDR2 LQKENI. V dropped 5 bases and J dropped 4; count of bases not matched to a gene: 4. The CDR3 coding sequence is TGTGCCAGCTCAACTCAGGGGGCGAATCAGCCCCAGCATTTT. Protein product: CASSTQGANQPQHF.

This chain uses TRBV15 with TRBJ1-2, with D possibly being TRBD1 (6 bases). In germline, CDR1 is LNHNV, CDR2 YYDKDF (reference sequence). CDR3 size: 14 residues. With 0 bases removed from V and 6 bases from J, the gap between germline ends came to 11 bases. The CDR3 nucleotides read TGTGCCACCAGCAGAGATCTGGCAGGGGATGGCTACACCTTC. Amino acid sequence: CATSRDLAGDGYTF.

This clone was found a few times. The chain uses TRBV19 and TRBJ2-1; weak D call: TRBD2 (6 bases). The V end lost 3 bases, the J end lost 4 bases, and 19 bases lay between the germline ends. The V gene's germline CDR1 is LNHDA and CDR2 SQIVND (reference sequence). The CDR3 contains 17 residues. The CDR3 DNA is TGTGCCAGTAGTATCCCCCGCCGGACGGGAGAGTACAATGAGCAGTTCTTC. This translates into CASSIPRRTGEYNEQFF.

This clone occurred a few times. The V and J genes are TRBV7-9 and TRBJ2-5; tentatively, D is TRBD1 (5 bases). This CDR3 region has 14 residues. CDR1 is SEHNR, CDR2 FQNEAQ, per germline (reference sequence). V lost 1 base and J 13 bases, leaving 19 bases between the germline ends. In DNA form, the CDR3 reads TGTGCCAGCAGCTTAGGCCTCGTTCCCGCGCAGGGGTACTTC. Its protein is CASSLGLVPAQGYF. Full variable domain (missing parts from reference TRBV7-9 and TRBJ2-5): DTGVSQNPRHKITKRGQNVTFRCDPISEHNRLYWYRQTLGQGPEFLTYFQNEAQLEKSRLLSDRFSAERPKGSFSTLEIQRTEQGDSAMYLCASSLGLVPAQGYFGPGTRLLVL.